These 27 T cell receptor beta chains were sequenced from one sample in a study of cytomegalovirus exposure and HLA in healthy donors (dated 2017 in TCRdb). Library construction relied on the immunoSEQ multiplex PCR assay. A mixture of 60 forward primers for TCR Vbeta segments and 13 reverse primers for TCR Jbeta segments was used in the multiplex PCR. What TCRdb holds here is the immuneACCESS table cut down to in-frame rearrangements. Part of the clones is not present; checked against another copy, under half of the missing clones reflect an unresolved V gene, and the others are unexplained. The sample table holds 120,000 to 150,000 clones, of which around 75% were seen once. Jointly, the top ten make up 0.95% to 1.5% of the sample. Sequences were obtained from PBMCs. Source of these receptors: a female donor in good health and CMV-seronegative.

The chain is built from TRBV28 and TRBJ2-1; 9 nucleotides align to TRBD1. This CDR3 is built from 18 residues. Germline lookup yields CDR1 MDHEN and CDR2 SYDVKM. J lost 4 bases, V lost 1 base, and 11 bases had no gene match. CDR3 nucleotide sequence: TGTGCCAGCAGTTTATTCACCAAGACAGGGGGTGGTTACAATGAGCAGTTCTTC. Its translation is CASSLFTKTGGGYNEQFF. Drawing the rest from reference TRBV28 and TRBJ2-1, the complete variable domain is DVKVTQSSRYLVKRTGEKVFLECVQDMDHENMFWYRQDPGLGLRLIYFSYDVKMKEKGDIPEGYSVSREKKERFSLILESASTNQTSMYLCASSLFTKTGGGYNEQFFGPGTRLTVL.

The chain employs TRBV4-1 and TRBJ2-3; maybe TRBD2 (5 bases). Germline values: CDR1 MGHRA, CDR2 YSYEKL. The length of the CDR3 is 14 residues. V was pared by 3 bases and J by 6 bases, with 13 bases between. The CDR3 DNA reads as TGCGCCAGCAGCCACTGGGCTAGCCCGGATACGCAGTATTTT. It yields the protein CASSHWASPDTQYF.

The chain couples TRBV6-5 to TRBJ2-5, with D maybe TRBD1 (6 bases). The CDR3 length is 13 residues. Germline V CDR1 and CDR2: MNHEY, SVGAGI. Trimming removed 7 bases from V and 5 bases from J, with 14 bases in between. CDR3 amino acids: CASNQQGQETQYF. CDR3 in DNA: TGTGCCAGCAACCAACAGGGTCAGGAGACCCAGTACTTC.

The count of this clone is one. V is TRBV6-5 and J is TRBJ1-1; D is possibly TRBD1 (6 bases). The CDR3 covers 15 residues. Germline assignment: CDR1 MNHEY and CDR2 SVGAGI. V gave up 2 bases and J gave up 1 base, with 11 bases separating them. For the CDR3, the DNA is TGTGCCAGCAGTTACGGAGGACAGCAGAACACTGAAGCTTTCTTT. Residues: CASSYGGQQNTEAFF.

The J gene is TRBJ2-5, the V gene TRBV5-1; TRBD2 matches 15 bases. CDR1 SGHRS and CDR2 YFSETQ come from the germline V gene. The V segment lost 3 bases and the J segment 2 bases; nucleotides outside the gene matches: 8. The CDR3 is made up of 18 amino acids. CDR3 DNA: TGCGCCAGCAGCTCACCGGGACTAGCGGGAGGAAAACAAGAGACCCAGTACTTC. Residues: CASSSPGLAGGKQETQYF. The full variable domain, rest sourced from reference TRBV5-1 and TRBJ2-5, is KAGVTQTPRYLIKTRGQQVTLSCSPISGHRSVSWYQQTPGQGLQFLFEYFSETQRNKGNFPGRFSGRQFSNSRSEMNVSTLELGDSALYLCASSSPGLAGGKQETQYFGPGTRLLVL.

Only a few counts were recorded for this clone. The chain has TRBV27 and TRBJ1-1; D gene uncertain. V was cut by 7 bases and J by 5 bases, with 14 bases left in between. This CDR3 is built from 13 residues. The germline gives CDR1 MNHEY, CDR2 SMNVEV (reference sequence). CDR3 nucleotide sequence: TGTGCCAGCACCCCCCTGGGCGGGACTGAAGCTTTCTTT. Amino acids: CASTPLGGTEAFF.

This clone was recorded once. The V gene is TRBV9, the J gene TRBJ2-3; 11 positions match TRBD1. The CDR3 covers 17 residues. V was pared by 3 bases and J by 0 bases, with 6 bases of the junction left unmatched. Germline-derived CDR1 and CDR2 are SGDLS and YYNGEE. The CDR3, as DNA: TGTGCCAGCAGCGCCGCAGGACAGGGGGCGAGCACAGATACGCAGTATTTT. The encoded protein is CASSAAGQGASTDTQYF.

The gene calls are TRBV9 and TRBJ1-1; the D is unclear. This CDR3 is 15 amino acids long. Germline V CDR1 and CDR2: SGDLS, YYNGEE. Trimming removed 7 bases at V and 1 base at J, with 17 bases between. This chain's CDR3 is CASAPPVDGNTEAFF. The CDR3 bases are TGTGCCAGCGCCCCACCCGTAGATGGGAACACTGAAGCTTTCTTT.

The chain employs TRBV6-5 and TRBJ1-1, with 7 bases identical to TRBD1. Losses at the gene ends were 7 bases for V and 5 bases for J; bases not matched to a gene: 7. Germline V gene sequence: CDR1 MNHEY, CDR2 SVGAGI. The CDR3 length is 13 residues. CDR3 bases: TGTGCCAGCAAGCCGACAGGGTTGACTGAAGCTTTCTTT. This encodes CASKPTGLTEAFF.

The CDR3 loop is CAWSVEGDQPQHF. For the CDR3, the DNA is TGTGCCTGGAGTGTAGAGGGGGATCAGCCCCAGCATTTT. The rearrangement links TRBV30 to TRBJ1-5, with D tentatively TRBD1 (6 bases). Germline lookup yields CDR1 GTSNPN and CDR2 SVGIG (reference sequence). V dropped 0 bases and J dropped 5 bases, with 8 bases sitting between them. CDR3 size: 13 residues.

This rearrangement joins TRBV19 to TRBJ2-5, with a weak D call TRBD1 (6 bases). Trimming took off 1 base at V and 1 base at J, with 10 bases between the two ends. This CDR3 comprises 15 residues. CDR1 and CDR2 (germline): LNHDA, SQIVND (reference sequence). CDR3: CASSIGQALQETQYF. CDR3 in DNA: TGTGCCAGTAGTATAGGACAGGCTCTCCAAGAGACCCAGTACTTC. The full variable domain, with the rest looked up from reference TRBV19 and TRBJ2-5, is DGGITQSPKYLFRKEGQNVTLSCEQNLNHDAMYWYRQDPGQGLRLIYYSQIVNDFQKGDIAEGYSVSREKKESFPLTVTSAQKNPTAFYLCASSIGQALQETQYFGPGTRLLVL.

The chain carries TRBV4-1 and TRBJ1-3; D ambiguous. Germline V gives CDR1 MGHRA, CDR2 YSYEKL. The ends were cut back, 0 bases at V and 2 bases at J, with 14 bases in the middle. The CDR3 spans 17 residues. CDR3 residues: CASSQDLSGTTGNTIYF. CDR3 in DNA: TGCGCCAGCAGCCAAGATCTGAGCGGTACTACTGGAAACACCATATATTTT.

The V gene is TRBV30, the J gene TRBJ2-7, with TRBD2 matching 13 bases. Trimming at V came to 5 bases and at J to 9 bases, leaving 13 bases not matched to a gene. Germline-derived CDR1 and CDR2 are GTSNPN and SVGIG (reference sequence). This CDR3 comprises 15 residues. The CDR3 bases are TGTGCCTGGCGACCGTCCGGGACTAGCGGGATCGGGCAGTACTTC. Protein sequence: CAWRPSGTSGIGQYF. Full variable domain (rest looked up from reference TRBV30 and TRBJ2-7): SQTIHQWPATLVQPVGSPLSLECTVEGTSNPNLYWYRQAAGRGLQLLFYSVGIGQISSEVPQNLSASRPQDRQFILSSKKLLLSDSGFYLCAWRPSGTSGIGQYFGPGTRLTVT.

This chain uses TRBV6-5 with TRBJ1-4; D not resolved. V lost 3 bases and J 4 bases, leaving 9 bases between the germline ends. Germline V CDR1 and CDR2: MNHEY, SVGAGI. This CDR3 spans 14 amino acids. The CDR3 spells CASSYSAFNEKLFF. Here the CDR3 DNA reads TGTGCCAGCAGTTATTCAGCGTTTAATGAAAAACTGTTTTTT.

The chain employs TRBV2 and TRBJ1-5; no clear D. V lost 6 bases to trimming and J lost 1 base, with 7 bases between them. Germline-derived CDR1 and CDR2 are SNHLY and FYNNEI. The CDR3 runs 13 residues. The CDR3 nucleotides read TGTGCCAGCAGCCCACAGAGCAATCAGCCCCAGCATTTT. Translating it yields CASSPQSNQPQHF.

The rearrangement uses TRBV2 and TRBJ2-3, with D possibly being TRBD1 (6 bases). The CDR3 loop spans 13 amino acids. Trimming pared 4 bases from V and 6 bases from J, leaving 11 bases between. The germline V gene has CDR1 SNHLY and CDR2 FYNNEI. The CDR3 loop reads CASSGQGLDTQYF. The CDR3 bases are TGTGCCAGCAGTGGTCAGGGGCTGGATACGCAGTATTTT.

The rearrangement joins TRBV6-1 to TRBJ1-5; 7 bases are shared with TRBD1. With V trimmed by 5 bases and J by 3 bases, 4 bases remained unmatched. Germline V gene data show CDR1 as MNHNS and CDR2 as SASEGT. The CDR3 has 14 residues. The CDR3 loop is CASSLTGFNQPQHF. CDR3 nucleotide sequence: TGTGCCAGCAGTCTGACAGGGTTCAATCAGCCCCAGCATTTT.

The rearrangement uses TRBV11-2 and TRBJ1-1; possibly TRBD1 for D (5 bases). This CDR3 is built from 15 residues. CDR1 and CDR2 from the germline V gene are SGHAT and FQNNGV. V gave up 5 bases and J gave up 4 bases, with 17 bases separating them. CDR3 region: CASSIGPAGGTEAFF. CDR3 nucleotide sequence: TGTGCCAGCAGCATCGGGCCCGCGGGGGGCACTGAAGCTTTCTTT.

The rearrangement joins TRBV19 to TRBJ1-5; 9 bases match TRBD1. The germline CDR1 and CDR2 sequences are LNHDA and SQIVND (reference sequence). V gave up 7 bases and J gave up 6 bases; unmatched junction bases: 10. The CDR3 is 15 residues long. The CDR3 DNA sequence: TGTGCCAGTATGAAAGGGGACAGGGATACTCAGCCCCAGCATTTT. This translates into CASMKGDRDTQPQHF.

This sequence joins TRBV4-2 and TRBJ2-7; 11 bases line up with TRBD2. Germline assignment: CDR1 LGHNA and CDR2 YNFKEQ. This CDR3 comprises 17 residues. V was clipped by 1 base and J by 3 bases; unmatched bases: 8. CDR3 bases: TGTGCCAGCAGCCAAGTTGCCGGGACTAGCGGACTCTACGAGCAGTACTTC. It translates to CASSQVAGTSGLYEQYF.

The chain carries TRBV28 and TRBJ2-7; 10 positions match TRBD1. Germline V gene sequence: CDR1 MDHEN, CDR2 SYDVKM. Trimming removed 5 bases from V and 4 bases from J; junction bases left unmatched: 5. The CDR3 runs 14 residues. The CDR3 coding sequence is TGTGCCAGCAGTGGGACAGGGGAATTTTACGAGCAGTACTTC. Its protein is CASSGTGEFYEQYF.

This clone showed up just a few times. The rearrangement joins TRBV28 to TRBJ1-1; D may be TRBD1 (5 bases). CDR1 and CDR2 (germline): MDHEN, SYDVKM. The CDR3 has 15 residues. Trimming stripped 6 bases from V and 4 bases from J, with 18 bases between. CDR3 sequence reads: CASRMGGAVRTEAFF. CDR3 nucleotides: TGTGCCAGCAGGATGGGTGGGGCGGTTCGCACTGAAGCTTTCTTT.

This clone was counted a few times. This chain connects TRBV7-9 to TRBJ1-2, with D maybe TRBD1 (5 bases). This CDR3 contains 13 residues. Per the germline V gene, CDR1 is SEHNR and CDR2 is FQNEAQ (reference sequence). Trimming took off 5 bases at V and 8 bases at J, with 15 bases between the two ends. The CDR3 DNA reads as TGTGCCAGCAGCCTCAGTGGGGGAGGAGGCTACACCTTC. Amino acid sequence: CASSLSGGGGYTF. Combining the CDR3 with reference TRBV7-9 and TRBJ1-2 gives the whole variable domain DTGVSQNPRHKITKRGQNVTFRCDPISEHNRLYWYRQTLGQGPEFLTYFQNEAQLEKSRLLSDRFSAERPKGSFSTLEIQRTEQGDSAMYLCASSLSGGGGYTFGSGTRLTVV.

This chain links TRBV5-4 with TRBJ1-1; no reliable D call. V lost 4 bases, J lost 0 bases, and 13 bases lay in between. This CDR3 contains 15 residues. Germline CDR1 is SGHNT and CDR2 is YYREEE (reference sequence). The CDR3 loop is CASSLGEGLNTEAFF. The CDR3 bases are TGTGCCAGCAGCCTCGGGGAGGGCTTGAACACTGAAGCTTTCTTT.

The chain carries TRBV27 and TRBJ2-5; TRBD1 aligns across 9 bases. The V and J ends lost 2 bases and 4 bases, in that order; junction bases with no gene match: 14. CDR1 and CDR2 from the germline V gene are MNHEY and SMNVEV (reference sequence). CDR3 length: 18 amino acids. CDR3 protein: CASSLGRGDRDVGETQYF. The CDR3 nucleotides read TGTGCCAGCAGTTTAGGGAGGGGGGACAGGGACGTAGGAGAGACCCAGTACTTC.

The gene calls are TRBV5-1 and TRBJ2-7; 14 bases line up with TRBD2. The CDR3 has 16 residues. The V gene's germline CDR1 is SGHRS and CDR2 YFSETQ. J was trimmed by 0 bases and V by 3 bases; bases with no gene match: 2. DNA of the CDR3: TGCGCCAGCAGCTGGGGGACTAGCGGGAGCTCCTACGAGCAGTACTTC. It encodes CASSWGTSGSSYEQYF.

The chain employs TRBV14 and TRBJ1-4, with no clear D. The CDR3 has 13 amino acids. Germline V gene sequence: CDR1 SGHDN, CDR2 FVKESK. Trimming stripped 0 bases from V and 11 bases from J, with 10 bases between. CDR3 loop: CASSQDEADKLFF. The CDR3 DNA is TGTGCCAGCAGCCAAGACGAGGCCGACAAACTGTTTTTT.